One sample yielded the 20 T cell receptor beta chains listed below, sequenced in a study of blood T cells in healthy people across ages. Next came a second PCR, run for about 7 to 12 cycles, which used a sample-barcoded 5' primer along with a J-beta primer mix. A single record per CDR3 protein comes from TCRdb applying MiXCR to the 5' RACE reads. The sample carries around 580,000 distinct CDR3 sequences, around 50% recorded once. Sequenced: blood. The receptor set was obtained from a man older than 75 in good health.

This chain joins TRBV20-1 and TRBJ2-5; maybe TRBD2 (6 bases). Per the germline V gene, CDR1 is DFQATT and CDR2 is SNEGSKA (reference sequence). V lost 0 bases to trimming and J lost 5 bases, with 16 bases between them. The CDR3 consists of 15 residues. This CDR3 is CSARDVGGLAETQYF. The CDR3 DNA reads TGCAGTGCTAGAGACGTGGGGGGTCTAGCCGAGACCCAGTACTTC.

This clonotype was observed many times. CDR3 bases: TGTGCCAGCAGTTACTCGAAGAGCCAAGGGCTTTATGGCTACACCTTC. Translating it yields CASSYSKSQGLYGYTF. The chain has TRBV6-5 and TRBJ1-2; D is undetermined. The germline CDR1 and CDR2 sequences are MNHEY and SVGAGI. Trimming removed 0 bases at V and 5 bases at J, with 16 bases between. The CDR3 length is 16 residues.

This chain uses TRBV20-1 with TRBJ1-5, with no clear D. The CDR3 is 12 amino acids. Trimming took 3 bases from V and 5 from J, leaving 8 bases between them. The V gene's germline CDR1 is DFQATT and CDR2 SNEGSKA (reference sequence). The CDR3 loop reads CSARDGDQPQHF. DNA of the CDR3: TGCAGTGCTAGGGACGGGGATCAGCCCCAGCATTTT.

This sequence joins TRBV7-2 and TRBJ2-7; D is ambiguous. This CDR3 region has 15 residues. Trimming took 1 base from V and 5 from J, leaving 15 bases between them. Germline assignment: CDR1 SGHTA and CDR2 FQGNSA. The CDR3 sequence is CASSLEWAIPHEQYF. CDR3 DNA: TGTGCCAGCAGCTTAGAGTGGGCCATTCCCCACGAGCAGTACTTC.

This clonotype appeared a few times. The genes are TRBV7-2 and TRBJ2-3, with a weak D call TRBD1 (5 bases). This CDR3 contains 15 residues. Germline CDR1 and CDR2: SGHTA and FQGNSA. The V end lost 5 bases, the J end lost 2 bases, and 14 bases lay between the germline ends. CDR3 nucleotide sequence: TGTGCCAGCAGCCTGTGGGGCACCTTCACAGATACGCAGTATTTT. Protein sequence: CASSLWGTFTDTQYF.

The chain carries TRBV15 and TRBJ2-7; a weak D match, TRBD1 (5 bases). Germline V gene sequence: CDR1 LNHNV, CDR2 YYDKDF (reference sequence). Trimming shortened V by 4 bases and J by 3 bases, and 7 bases separated the two germline ends. CDR3 length: 12 residues. For the CDR3, the DNA is TGTGCCACCAGCATTAGGGGCTACGAGCAGTACTTC. It is translated as CATSIRGYEQYF.

The chain carries TRBV7-6 and TRBJ2-3; D call uncertain. The germline V gene encodes CDR1 SGHVS and CDR2 FNYEAQ. Trimming shortened V by 3 bases and J by 1 base, and 11 bases separated the two germline ends. The CDR3 totals 15 residues. The CDR3 loop is CASSFSPQGTDTQYF. The CDR3 DNA is TGTGCCAGCAGCTTCTCTCCCCAGGGCACAGATACGCAGTATTTT. The entire variable domain, with the rest obtained from reference TRBV7-6 and TRBJ2-3, is as follows: GAGVSQSPRYKVTKRGQDVALRCDPISGHVSLYWYRQALGQGPEFLTYFNYEAQQDKSGLPNDRFSAERPEGSISTLTIQRTEQRDSAMYRCASSFSPQGTDTQYFGPGTRLTVL.

The chain employs TRBV7-2 and TRBJ1-1; D remains ambiguous. Germline values: CDR1 SGHTA, CDR2 FQGNSA. Deletions cut 5 bases from V and 1 base from J, with 8 bases between. This CDR3 contains 13 residues. CDR3 amino acids: CASSLKKNTEAFF. Here the CDR3 DNA reads TGTGCCAGCAGCCTCAAAAAGAACACTGAAGCTTTCTTT.

The V gene is TRBV20-1, the J gene TRBJ2-1; possibly TRBD1 or TRBD2 for D (5 bases each). The CDR3 spans 15 residues. Trimming shortened V by 0 bases and J by 2 bases, and 11 bases separated the two germline ends. CDR1 is DFQATT, CDR2 SNEGSKA, per germline (reference sequence). The CDR3 coding sequence is TGCAGTGCTAGAGAGGCCCGGGACCCCTACAATGAGCAGTTCTTC. Translated, it gives CSAREARDPYNEQFF.

The rearrangement links TRBV20-1 to TRBJ2-3; 8 bases fit TRBD2. With 4 bases clipped from V and 4 bases from J, the junction kept 10 bases outside the gene matches. Germline-derived CDR1 and CDR2 are DFQATT and SNEGSKA (reference sequence). The CDR3 totals 15 residues. CDR3 coding DNA: TGCAGTGCTACACAGCGGGAGATTGGGGCAGATACGCAGTATTTT. Its translation: CSATQREIGADTQYF.

This clonotype was detected a few times. V is TRBV6-2 or TRBV6-3 and J is TRBJ1-1; tentative D call: TRBD1 (5 bases). The CDR3 is 12 amino acids. Deletions cut 6 bases from V and 10 bases from J, with 15 bases between. Germline V CDR1 and CDR2: MNHEY, SVGEGT. The CDR3 is CASSETQGTAFF. The CDR3 coding sequence is TGTGCCAGCAGCGAGACTCAGGGCACAGCTTTCTTT.

The chain uses TRBV4-1 and TRBJ2-3; D gene ambiguous. Deletions cut 1 base from V and 2 bases from J, with 10 bases between. Germline loops: CDR1 MGHRA, CDR2 YSYEKL. CDR3 size: 15 residues. This CDR3 reads CASSQGGRNTDTQYF. In DNA form, the CDR3 reads TGCGCCAGCAGCCAAGGTGGTAGGAACACAGATACGCAGTATTTT.

This rearrangement joins TRBV3-1 to TRBJ2-3, with 8 nucleotides matching TRBD2. V gave up 5 bases and J gave up 0 bases; unmatched junction bases: 10. This CDR3 has 17 residues. Germline V gives CDR1 LGHDT, CDR2 YNNKEL (reference sequence). CDR3 loop: CASSSYRASGSTDTQYF. As DNA, the CDR3 is TGTGCCAGCAGCTCCTACCGGGCTAGCGGGAGCACAGATACGCAGTATTTT.

This rearrangement joins TRBV20-1 to TRBJ1-1; D is undetermined. V gave up 0 bases and J gave up 4 bases, with 15 bases separating them. CDR1 DFQATT and CDR2 SNEGSKA come from the germline V gene (reference sequence). The CDR3 consists of 15 residues. In DNA form, the CDR3 reads TGCAGTGCTAGAGATACCGGGGTGTTGTTCACTGAAGCTTTCTTT. Translation gives CSARDTGVLFTEAFF.

The chain employs TRBV7-9 and TRBJ2-3; D is unclear. Germline CDR1 SEHNR, CDR2 FQNEAQ (reference sequence). V was trimmed by 0 bases and J by 5 bases, leaving 12 bases between them. The length of the CDR3 is 15 residues. CDR3 nucleotide sequence: TGTGCCAGCAGCTTAGCGCTAACGGGTTTAGATACGCAGTATTTT. Protein: CASSLALTGLDTQYF.

CDR3 in amino acids: CSAFLGVGRPGANVLTF. The CDR3 DNA is TGCAGTGCTTTTCTGGGCGTGGGGCGCCCTGGGGCCAACGTCCTGACTTTC. The chain joins TRBV20-1 to TRBJ2-6, with a weak D call TRBD1 (5 bases). V lost 5 bases to trimming and J lost 2 bases, with 19 bases between them. The CDR3 is made up of 17 amino acids. Germline CDR1 DFQATT, CDR2 SNEGSKA (reference sequence).

This clonotype was seen only a few times. This sequence joins TRBV6-6 and TRBJ2-1; D remains unclear. The CDR3 is 13 residues long. V lost 0 bases and J lost 4, with 4 bases in between. CDR1 is MNHNY and CDR2 is SVGAGI in the germline V gene (reference sequence). CDR3 sequence (DNA): TGTGCCAGCAGTTACTCGGATTACAATGAGCAGTTCTTC. Its protein product is CASSYSDYNEQFF.

This clonotype has only a few counts. The gene calls are TRBV12-3 or TRBV12-4 and TRBJ2-7; possible D gene TRBD1, 6 bases. Deletions cut 5 bases from V and 0 bases from J, with 14 bases between. This CDR3 is 15 amino acids long. The CDR3 loop reads CASSTGSLASYEQYF. CDR3 nucleotides: TGTGCCAGCAGTACAGGGTCGTTGGCCTCCTACGAGCAGTACTTC.

This clonotype was seen a few times. The chain carries TRBV10-2 and TRBJ1-2, with D uncertain. The CDR3 sequence is 16 residues long. V was cut by 7 bases and J by 1 base, with 19 bases left in between. Looked up from germline, CDR1 is WSHSY and CDR2 is SAAADI. The CDR3 region is CASTLASGGLNYGYTF. The CDR3 bases are TGCGCCAGCACGTTGGCATCGGGAGGGCTTAACTATGGCTACACCTTC.

The V gene is TRBV7-2, the J gene TRBJ1-6; 8 nucleotides line up with TRBD1. The CDR3 runs to 16 residues. Germline CDR1 SGHTA, CDR2 FQGNSA. With 1 base clipped from V and 8 bases from J, the junction kept 7 bases outside the gene matches. The CDR3 DNA is TGTGCCAGCAGCTTAGACGGACAGGGTGTTCATTCACCCCTCCACTTT. Translation: CASSLDGQGVHSPLHF. Using reference TRBV7-2 and TRBJ1-6 for the parts outside the CDR3, the full variable domain is GAGVSQSPSNKVTEKGKDVELRCDPISGHTALYWYRQSLGQGLEFLIYFQGNSAPDKSGLPSDRFSAERTGGSVSTLTIQRTQQEDSAVYLCASSLDGQGVHSPLHFGNGTRLTVT.